Listed below are T cell receptor beta chains from one sample, sequenced in a study of shared clonotypes between healthy human individuals. The table came from immunoSEQ multiplex PCR; TCRdb's copy has only in-frame clones and leaves some out. The table shows approximately 1,500,000 clones, with roughly 97% occurring only once. The material sequenced was naive CD4+ T cells sorted from blood. The receptors here all came from a man aged 25-45 years in good health. Both conserved end residues are part of each CDR3. The order of the fields is D gene, CDR3 length, V gene, clone size, J gene, CDR3 protein, CDR3 DNA. The D gene is left open where the match is weak. Only part of the rows carry a size: once, few, many, or a class if the clone is expanded.

>NA|14|TRBV5-1|NA|TRBJ2-1
CASSRTDSYNEQFF
TGCGCCAGCAGCCGGACTGACTCCTACAATGAGCAGTTCTTC
>TRBD1|19|TRBV5-6|once|TRBJ2-3
CASSQERYWTGPTEDTQYF
TGTGCCAGCAGCCAGGAAAGGTATTGGACAGGGCCCACAGAGGATACGCAGTATTTT
>TRBD2|16|TRBV18|NA|TRBJ2-5
CASSRGLAGDQETQYF
TGTGCCAGCTCTCGAGGACTAGCGGGAGATCAAGAGACCCAGTACTTC
>NA|14|TRBV6-6|NA|TRBJ1-4
CASSYVPLDEKLFF
TGTGCCAGCAGTTATGTGCCCCTGGACGAAAAACTGTTTTTT
>NA|14|TRBV27|NA|TRBJ2-7
CASARNPLTGEQYF
TGTGCCAGCGCCCGCAACCCCCTAACGGGGGAGCAGTACTTC
>NA|14|TRBV4-1|NA|TRBJ1-2
CASSQDWAGEKGTF
TGCGCCAGCAGCCAAGATTGGGCAGGGGAAAAAGGTACCTTC
>TRBD2|17|TRBV10-1|NA|TRBJ2-2
CASSDGLAGGPVGELFF
TGCGCCAGCAGTGATGGTCTAGCGGGAGGGCCAGTCGGGGAGCTGTTTTTT
>NA|17|TRBV28|NA|TRBJ2-6
CASSFDTMRSGANVLTF
TGTGCCAGCAGTTTTGATACCATGAGGTCTGGGGCCAACGTCCTGACTTTC
>NA|14|TRBV28|NA|TRBJ1-4
CASVDGAANEKLFF
TGTGCCAGCGTTGACGGGGCGGCTAATGAAAAACTGTTTTTT
>NA|14|TRBV6-6|NA|TRBJ2-2
CASTARAWTGELFF
TGTGCCAGCACGGCGAGGGCGTGGACCGGGGAGCTGTTTTTT
>NA|14|TRBV19|NA|TRBJ1-5
CASSILDSNQPQHF
TGTGCCAGTAGTATTTTGGACAGCAATCAGCCCCAGCATTTT
>TRBD1|16|TRBV18|NA|TRBJ2-7
CASSPLGQGLTYEQYF
TGTGCCAGCTCACCACTGGGACAGGGCCTAACCTACGAGCAGTACTTC
>NA|13|TRBV18|NA|TRBJ2-3
CASSRLAIDTQYF
TGTGCCAGCTCAAGGCTAGCCATAGATACGCAGTATTTT
>NA|20|TRBV28|NA|TRBJ2-1
CASSFPYSRGLENSYNEQFF
TGTGCCAGCAGTTTTCCCTACAGTAGAGGGTTAGAAAACTCCTACAATGAGCAGTTCTTC
>NA|11|TRBV27|NA|TRBJ2-7
CASSLSYEQYF
TGTGCCAGCAGTCTCTCCTACGAGCAGTACTTC
>TRBD1|13|TRBV28|NA|TRBJ2-3
CASRGQGADTQYF
TGTGCCAGCAGGGGACAGGGCGCAGATACGCAGTATTTT
>NA|13|TRBV19|NA|TRBJ2-6
CASRKPGANVLTF
TGTGCCAGTAGGAAACCTGGGGCCAACGTCCTGACTTTC
>TRBD1|15|TRBV10-3|NA|TRBJ2-1
CAISDDRGAHNEQFF
TGTGCCATCAGTGACGACAGGGGTGCCCACAATGAGCAGTTCTTC
>NA|14|TRBV29-1|NA|TRBJ2-1
CSVGGASSYNEQFF
TGCAGCGTTGGCGGGGCTAGCTCCTACAATGAGCAGTTCTTC
>NA|13|TRBV5-1|NA|TRBJ2-1
CASSLRRGDEQFF
TGCGCCAGCAGCTTACGACGGGGTGATGAGCAGTTCTTC
>NA|13|TRBV18|few|TRBJ2-7
CASSPRQEWEQYF
TGTGCCAGCTCACCCAGACAGGAGTGGGAGCAGTACTTC
>NA|15|TRBV5-1|NA|TRBJ2-1
CASSLGGGLYNEQFF
TGCGCCAGCAGCTTGGGGGGAGGCCTATACAATGAGCAGTTCTTC
>TRBD2|15|TRBV18|NA|TRBJ2-5
CASSPIAGRQETQYF
TGTGCCAGCTCACCAATAGCGGGCCGCCAAGAGACCCAGTACTTC